A selection of T cell receptor beta chains follows, all from one sample in a study of cytomegalovirus exposure and HLA in healthy donors. TCRdb's table, derived via immunoSEQ multiplex PCR, lists solely in-frame clones and lacks some. The sample holds about 150,000 clones; 82% are singletons and the top ten take 5% to 7.5%. Material: PBMCs. All receptors derive from a woman aged 45 to 65 in good health and CMV-seropositive. The CDR3 runs from the conserved cysteine through the conserved F or W. D genes are given only for firm matches. The size of a clone is reported for some rows only, either as once, few or many, or as a class for expanded clones.

j_call: TRBJ1-2
d_call: TRBD1
v_call: TRBV27
clone_size: -
cdr3_nt: TGTGCCAGCAGTTTTGGACAGGGTACTAACTATGGCTACACCTTC
cdr3_aa: CASSFGQGTNYGYTF

j_call: TRBJ2-3
d_call: -
v_call: TRBV5-4
clone_size: -
cdr3_nt: TGTGCCAGCAGCTTGGCTCCTAGCGAGCATACGCAGTATTTT
cdr3_aa: CASSLAPSEHTQYF

j_call: TRBJ2-1
d_call: TRBD2
v_call: TRBV6-5
clone_size: -
cdr3_nt: TGTGCCAGCAGTTACTCTAGCGGGGACACCTACAATGAGCAGTTCTTC
cdr3_aa: CASSYSSGDTYNEQFF

j_call: TRBJ2-7
d_call: TRBD1
v_call: TRBV15
clone_size: -
cdr3_nt: TGTGCCACCAGCAGAGGTATTCCGACGCTCCTGACAGGGGGCTATTACGAGCAGTACTTC
cdr3_aa: CATSRGIPTLLTGGYYEQYF

j_call: TRBJ2-3
d_call: -
v_call: TRBV5-4
clone_size: -
cdr3_nt: TGTGCCAGCAGCTTACAGGGACGGCTAGACACAGATACGCAGTATTTT
cdr3_aa: CASSLQGRLDTDTQYF

j_call: TRBJ1-1
d_call: TRBD1
v_call: TRBV19
clone_size: few
cdr3_nt: TGTGCCACCTCTGTCCTTGGGACAGGGGTCGCCACTGAAGCTTTCTTT
cdr3_aa: CATSVLGTGVATEAFF

j_call: TRBJ2-2
d_call: TRBD1
v_call: TRBV6-5
clone_size: once
cdr3_nt: TGTGCCAGCAGCAACAGGGGCGCCGGGGAGCTGTTTTTT
cdr3_aa: CASSNRGAGELFF

j_call: TRBJ1-4
d_call: TRBD1
v_call: TRBV7-9
clone_size: -
cdr3_nt: TGTGCCAGCAGCTTCGGACAGGGGAACAGTGAAAAACTGTTTTTT
cdr3_aa: CASSFGQGNSEKLFF

j_call: TRBJ1-1
d_call: -
v_call: TRBV5-5
clone_size: once
cdr3_nt: TGTGCCAGCAGCTTTAGTCGACTCCTCCGTAACACTGAAGCTTTCTTT
cdr3_aa: CASSFSRLLRNTEAFF

j_call: TRBJ2-3
d_call: TRBD2
v_call: TRBV9
clone_size: -
cdr3_nt: TGTGCCAGCAGCCTCCCGGGGGGGCCGGGCACAGATACGCAGTATTTT
cdr3_aa: CASSLPGGPGTDTQYF

j_call: TRBJ2-1
d_call: TRBD1
v_call: TRBV4-3
clone_size: -
cdr3_nt: TGCGCCAGCAGCCTGGACAGGGGCAACAATGAGCAGTTCTTC
cdr3_aa: CASSLDRGNNEQFF

j_call: TRBJ2-7
d_call: TRBD1
v_call: TRBV7-9
clone_size: -
cdr3_nt: TGTGCCAGCAGCTTAGGTGGACAGGGCCACGAGCAGTACTTC
cdr3_aa: CASSLGGQGHEQYF

j_call: TRBJ2-7
d_call: -
v_call: TRBV25-1
clone_size: -
cdr3_nt: TGTGCCAGCAGTGGGACAGAGAGCTCCTACGAGCAGTACTTC
cdr3_aa: CASSGTESSYEQYF

j_call: TRBJ2-6
d_call: -
v_call: TRBV7-2
clone_size: -
cdr3_nt: TGTGCCAGCAGCTTAGCGTCGTCTGGGGCCAACGTCCTGACTTTC
cdr3_aa: CASSLASSGANVLTF

j_call: TRBJ1-6
d_call: -
v_call: TRBV5-1
clone_size: -
cdr3_nt: TGCGCCAGCAGTCCTAGTGGATTTGGGTCCTATAATTCACCCCTCCACTTT
cdr3_aa: CASSPSGFGSYNSPLHF

j_call: TRBJ2-3
d_call: -
v_call: TRBV5-4
clone_size: -
cdr3_nt: TGTGCCAGCAGTTCTCCAGGGGATACGCAGTATTTT
cdr3_aa: CASSSPGDTQYF

j_call: TRBJ2-7
d_call: TRBD2
v_call: TRBV5-1
clone_size: -
cdr3_nt: TGCGCCAGCAGCCGGGCGACTAGCGGGGGTAATGTGGGGGAGCAGTACTTC
cdr3_aa: CASSRATSGGNVGEQYF

j_call: TRBJ2-4
d_call: TRBD2
v_call: TRBV5-6
clone_size: once
cdr3_nt: TGTGCCAGCAACTCCGGATGGGGGGGAAACATTCAGTACTTC
cdr3_aa: CASNSGWGGNIQYF

j_call: TRBJ1-6
d_call: -
v_call: TRBV19
clone_size: -
cdr3_nt: TGTGCCAGTAGTATGGCACAGGGTTATAATTCACCCCTCCACTTT
cdr3_aa: CASSMAQGYNSPLHF

j_call: TRBJ2-4
d_call: -
v_call: TRBV6-1
clone_size: -
cdr3_nt: TGTGCCAGCAGTGTTACAGGTCCACTCGCCAAAAACATTCAGTACTTC
cdr3_aa: CASSVTGPLAKNIQYF

j_call: TRBJ2-1
d_call: TRBD1
v_call: TRBV9
clone_size: -
cdr3_nt: TGTGCCAGCAGCGTTAGCCCCAGGGGGAACAATGAGCAGTTCTTC
cdr3_aa: CASSVSPRGNNEQFF

j_call: TRBJ2-7
d_call: TRBD2
v_call: TRBV7-8
clone_size: -
cdr3_nt: TGTGCCAGCCATAGCGGGGGATCTGACGAGCAGTACTTC
cdr3_aa: CASHSGGSDEQYF

j_call: TRBJ2-7
d_call: TRBD2
v_call: TRBV13
clone_size: -
cdr3_nt: TGTGCCAGCAGCCTGGGACTAGCGGGGATCTCCTACGAGCAGTACTTC
cdr3_aa: CASSLGLAGISYEQYF

j_call: TRBJ1-2
d_call: -
v_call: TRBV6-1
clone_size: -
cdr3_nt: TGTGCCAGCAGCCTAAGACAGGCTTCTAACTATGGCTACACCTTC
cdr3_aa: CASSLRQASNYGYTF

j_call: TRBJ2-7
d_call: -
v_call: TRBV2
clone_size: few
cdr3_nt: TGTGCCAGACAAGACCGGGACACCTCCTACGAGCAGTACTTC
cdr3_aa: CARQDRDTSYEQYF

j_call: TRBJ2-7
d_call: TRBD1
v_call: TRBV6-5
clone_size: -
cdr3_nt: TGTGCCAGCATGAGACAGGGGAGAGGGGAGCAGTACTTC
cdr3_aa: CASMRQGRGEQYF

j_call: TRBJ2-4
d_call: TRBD2
v_call: TRBV6-5
clone_size: -
cdr3_nt: TGTGCCAGCGTCGGGGGGGCGACGGGCCAAAACATTCAGTACTTC
cdr3_aa: CASVGGATGQNIQYF

j_call: TRBJ1-3
d_call: TRBD1
v_call: TRBV19
clone_size: -
cdr3_nt: TGTGCCAGTAGTGATTGGACAGGGAGCTCTGGAAACACCATATATTTT
cdr3_aa: CASSDWTGSSGNTIYF

j_call: TRBJ2-2
d_call: -
v_call: TRBV7-9
clone_size: -
cdr3_nt: TGTGCCAGCAGCTTAGCCCCTACCGGGGAGCTGTTTTTT
cdr3_aa: CASSLAPTGELFF

j_call: TRBJ2-3
d_call: -
v_call: TRBV9
clone_size: -
cdr3_nt: TGTGCCAGCAGCGTTGGTGGGCGCACAGATACGCAGTATTTT
cdr3_aa: CASSVGGRTDTQYF

j_call: TRBJ2-7
d_call: -
v_call: TRBV10-3
clone_size: -
cdr3_nt: TGTGCCATCAGTGAATCTGGCAGGGGCCTCGTCTACGAGCAGTACTTC
cdr3_aa: CAISESGRGLVYEQYF

j_call: TRBJ1-2
d_call: -
v_call: TRBV2
clone_size: once
cdr3_nt: TGTGCCAGCAGTGAAGAGGAAGGGGTTTATGGCTACACCTTC
cdr3_aa: CASSEEEGVYGYTF

j_call: TRBJ2-3
d_call: -
v_call: TRBV27
clone_size: -
cdr3_nt: TGTGCCAGCAGTTCTACGGGCACAGATACGCAGTATTTT
cdr3_aa: CASSSTGTDTQYF